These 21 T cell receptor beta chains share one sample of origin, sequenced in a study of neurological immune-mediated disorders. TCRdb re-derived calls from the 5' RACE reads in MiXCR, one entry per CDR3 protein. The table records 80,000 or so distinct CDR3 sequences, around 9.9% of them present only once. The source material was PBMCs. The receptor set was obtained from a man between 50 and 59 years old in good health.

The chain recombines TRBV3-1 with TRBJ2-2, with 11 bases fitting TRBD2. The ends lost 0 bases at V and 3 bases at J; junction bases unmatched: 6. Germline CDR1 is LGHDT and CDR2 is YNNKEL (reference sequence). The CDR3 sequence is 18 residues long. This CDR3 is CASSQDASGGPHTGELFF. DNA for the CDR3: TGTGCCAGCAGCCAAGATGCTAGCGGGGGGCCCCACACCGGGGAGCTGTTTTTT.

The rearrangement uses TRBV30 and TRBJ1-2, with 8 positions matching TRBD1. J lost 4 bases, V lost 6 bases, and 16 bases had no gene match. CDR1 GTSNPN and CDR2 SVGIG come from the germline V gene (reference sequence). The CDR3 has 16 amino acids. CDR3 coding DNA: TGTGCCTGTTGGAATGACGGGACAGGAGACATCTATGGCTACACCTTC. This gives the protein CACWNDGTGDIYGYTF.

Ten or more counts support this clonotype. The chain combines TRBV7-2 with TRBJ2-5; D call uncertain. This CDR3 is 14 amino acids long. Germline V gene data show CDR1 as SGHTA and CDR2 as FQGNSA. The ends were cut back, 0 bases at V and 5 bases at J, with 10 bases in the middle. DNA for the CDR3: TGTGCCAGCAGCTTAGCGCTCAGTCGGGAGACCCAGTACTTC. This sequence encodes CASSLALSRETQYF. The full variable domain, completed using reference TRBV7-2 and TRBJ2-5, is GAGVSQSPSNKVTEKGKDVELRCDPISGHTALYWYRQSLGQGLEFLIYFQGNSAPDKSGLPSDRFSAERTGGSVSTLTIQRTQQEDSAVYLCASSLALSRETQYFGPGTRLLVL.

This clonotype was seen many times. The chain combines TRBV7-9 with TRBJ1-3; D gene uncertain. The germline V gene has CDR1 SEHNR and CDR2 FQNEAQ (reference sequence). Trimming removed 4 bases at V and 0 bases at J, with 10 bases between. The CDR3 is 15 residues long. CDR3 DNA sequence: TGTGCCAGCAGCTCGGACCCTAGCTCTGGAAACACCATATATTTT. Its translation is CASSSDPSSGNTIYF.

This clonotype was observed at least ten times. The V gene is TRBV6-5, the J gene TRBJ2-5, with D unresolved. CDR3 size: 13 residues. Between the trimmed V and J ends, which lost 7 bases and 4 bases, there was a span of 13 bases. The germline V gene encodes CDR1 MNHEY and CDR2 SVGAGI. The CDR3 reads CASTHGPPETQYF. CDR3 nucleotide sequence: TGTGCCAGCACCCACGGGCCGCCAGAGACCCAGTACTTC.

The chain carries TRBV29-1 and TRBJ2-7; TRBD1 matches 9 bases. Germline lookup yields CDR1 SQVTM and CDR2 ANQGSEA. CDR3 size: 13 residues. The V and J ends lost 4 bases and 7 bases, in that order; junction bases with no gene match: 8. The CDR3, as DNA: TGCAGCGTTGCCGTACAGGGGGCGGGGGAGCAGTACTTC. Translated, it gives CSVAVQGAGEQYF.

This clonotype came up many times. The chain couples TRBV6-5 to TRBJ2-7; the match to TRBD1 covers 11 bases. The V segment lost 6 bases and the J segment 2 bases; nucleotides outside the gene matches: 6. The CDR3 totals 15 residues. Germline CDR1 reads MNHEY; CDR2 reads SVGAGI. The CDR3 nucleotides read TGTGCCAGCAGACTAGGACAGGGGGCGACCTACGAGCAGTACTTC. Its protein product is CASRLGQGATYEQYF.

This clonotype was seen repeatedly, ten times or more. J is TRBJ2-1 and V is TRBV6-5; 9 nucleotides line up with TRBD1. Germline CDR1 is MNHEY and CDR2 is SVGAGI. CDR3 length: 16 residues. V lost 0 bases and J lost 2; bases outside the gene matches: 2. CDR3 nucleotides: TGTGCCAGCAGTTACTCCCGGACAGGGGCCTACAATGAGCAGTTCTTC. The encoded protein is CASSYSRTGAYNEQFF.

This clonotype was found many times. Here the CDR3 DNA reads TGTGCCAGCAGCTTAGTAAAAGGAGCGTCCACTGAAGCTTTCTTT. Its protein product is CASSLVKGASTEAFF. The genes are TRBV11-2 and TRBJ1-1; D remains ambiguous. Germline CDR1 and CDR2: SGHAT and FQNNGV. The ends were cut back, 1 base at V and 4 bases at J, with 13 bases in the middle. There are 15 residues in the CDR3.

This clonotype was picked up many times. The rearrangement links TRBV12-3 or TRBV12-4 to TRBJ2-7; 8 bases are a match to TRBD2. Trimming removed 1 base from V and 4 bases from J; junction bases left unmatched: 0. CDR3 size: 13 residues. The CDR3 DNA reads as TGTGCCAGCAGTTTAGGCGGGAGGTACGAGCAGTACTTC. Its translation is CASSLGGRYEQYF.

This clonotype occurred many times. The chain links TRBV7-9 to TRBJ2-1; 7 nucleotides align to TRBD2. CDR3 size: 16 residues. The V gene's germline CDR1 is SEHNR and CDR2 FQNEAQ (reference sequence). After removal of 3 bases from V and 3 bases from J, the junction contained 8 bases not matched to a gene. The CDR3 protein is CASSFVFGGSYNEQFF. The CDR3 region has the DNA TGTGCCAGCAGCTTCGTTTTCGGGGGGAGCTACAATGAGCAGTTCTTC. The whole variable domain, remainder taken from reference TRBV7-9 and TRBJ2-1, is DTGVSQNPRHKITKRGQNVTFRCDPISEHNRLYWYRQTLGQGPEFLTYFQNEAQLEKSRLLSDRFSAERPKGSFSTLEIQRTEQGDSAMYLCASSFVFGGSYNEQFFGPGTRLTVL.

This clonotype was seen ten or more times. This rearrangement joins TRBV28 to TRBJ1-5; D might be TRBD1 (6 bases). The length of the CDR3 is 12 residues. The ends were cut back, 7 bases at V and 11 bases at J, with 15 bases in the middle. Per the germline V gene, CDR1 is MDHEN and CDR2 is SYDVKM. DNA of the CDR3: TGTGCCAGCACCACCATAGGGGGGACCCAGCATTTT. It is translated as CASTTIGGTQHF.

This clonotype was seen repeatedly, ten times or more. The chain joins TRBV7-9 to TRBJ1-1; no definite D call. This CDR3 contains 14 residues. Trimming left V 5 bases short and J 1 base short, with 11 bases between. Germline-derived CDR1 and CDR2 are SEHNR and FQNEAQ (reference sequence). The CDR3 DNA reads TGTGCCAGCAGCCTATCGGCGGGGAACACTGAAGCTTTCTTT. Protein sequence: CASSLSAGNTEAFF.

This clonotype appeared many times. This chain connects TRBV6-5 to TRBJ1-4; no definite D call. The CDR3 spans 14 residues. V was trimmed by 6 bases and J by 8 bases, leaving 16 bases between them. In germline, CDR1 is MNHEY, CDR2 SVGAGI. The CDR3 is CASRTDPRQEKLFF. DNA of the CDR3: TGTGCCAGCAGGACGGACCCGAGGCAAGAAAAACTGTTTTTT.

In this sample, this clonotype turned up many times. CDR3 region: CASSRRGADTQYF. CDR3 sequence (DNA): TGTGCCAGCAGTAGAAGGGGAGCAGATACGCAGTATTTT. The chain links TRBV6-5 to TRBJ2-3, with D perhaps TRBD1 or TRBD2 (5 bases each). V was shortened by 5 bases and J by 4 bases, with 10 bases between the two germline ends. CDR3 length: 13 residues. Germline values: CDR1 MNHEY, CDR2 SVGAGI.

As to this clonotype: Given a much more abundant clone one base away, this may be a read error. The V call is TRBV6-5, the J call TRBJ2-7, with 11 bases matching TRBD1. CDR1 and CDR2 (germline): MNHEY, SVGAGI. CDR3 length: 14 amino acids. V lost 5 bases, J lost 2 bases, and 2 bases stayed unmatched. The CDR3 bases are TGTGCCAGCAGTGGGGACAGGGGGACCTACGAGCAGTACTTC. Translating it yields CASSGDRGTYEQYF.

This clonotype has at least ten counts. Here the CDR3 DNA reads TGCGCCAGCAGCTTGGAACGGGGGAGCTATGGCTACACCTTC. Translated: CASSLERGSYGYTF. This chain joins TRBV5-1 and TRBJ1-2, with D possibly matching TRBD1 (5 bases). V was pared by 0 bases and J by 4 bases, with 10 bases between. Germline V gives CDR1 SGHRS, CDR2 YFSETQ. The CDR3 contains 14 residues.

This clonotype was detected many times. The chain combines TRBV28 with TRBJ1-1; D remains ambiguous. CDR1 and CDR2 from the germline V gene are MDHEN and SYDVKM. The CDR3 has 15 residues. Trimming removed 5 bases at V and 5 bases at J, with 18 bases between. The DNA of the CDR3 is TGTGCCAGCAGTCCCCCCGGGCCGGGGTGGACTGAAGCTTTCTTT. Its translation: CASSPPGPGWTEAFF.

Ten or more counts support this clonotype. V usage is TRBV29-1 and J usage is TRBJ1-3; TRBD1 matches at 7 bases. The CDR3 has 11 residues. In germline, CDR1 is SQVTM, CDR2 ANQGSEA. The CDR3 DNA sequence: TGCGGGGGACAGCGTGGAAACACCATATATTTT. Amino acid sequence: CGGQRGNTIYF.

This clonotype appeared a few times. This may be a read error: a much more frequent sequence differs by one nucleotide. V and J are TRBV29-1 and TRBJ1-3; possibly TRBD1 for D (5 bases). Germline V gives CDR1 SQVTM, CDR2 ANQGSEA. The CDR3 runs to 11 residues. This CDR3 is CSVGGGNNIYF. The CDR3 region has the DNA TGCAGCGTTGGCGGGGGAAACAACATATATTTT.

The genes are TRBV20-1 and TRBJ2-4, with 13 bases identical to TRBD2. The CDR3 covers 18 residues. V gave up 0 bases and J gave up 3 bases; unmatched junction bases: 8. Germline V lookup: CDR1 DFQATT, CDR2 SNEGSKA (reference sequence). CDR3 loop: CSARDSRGLAGSKNIQYF. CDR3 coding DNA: TGCAGTGCTAGAGATAGCCGGGGACTAGCGGGAAGCAAAAACATTCAGTACTTC.